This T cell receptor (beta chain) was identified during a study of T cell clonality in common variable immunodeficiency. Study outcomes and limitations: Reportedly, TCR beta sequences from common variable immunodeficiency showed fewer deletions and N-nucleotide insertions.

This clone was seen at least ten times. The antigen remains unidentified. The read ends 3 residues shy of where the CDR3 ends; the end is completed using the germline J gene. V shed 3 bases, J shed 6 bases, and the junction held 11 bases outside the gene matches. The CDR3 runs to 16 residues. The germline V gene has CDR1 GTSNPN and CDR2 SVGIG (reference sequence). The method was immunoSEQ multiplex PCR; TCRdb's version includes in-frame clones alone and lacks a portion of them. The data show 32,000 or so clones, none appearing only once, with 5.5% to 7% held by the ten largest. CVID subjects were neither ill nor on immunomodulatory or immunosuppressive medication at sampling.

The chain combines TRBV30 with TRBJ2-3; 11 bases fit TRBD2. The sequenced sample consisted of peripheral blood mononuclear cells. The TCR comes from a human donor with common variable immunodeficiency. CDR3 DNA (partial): TGTGCCTGGAGGGGCCCTAGCGGGGGGCGGGAGGATACG. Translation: CAWRGPSGGREDT. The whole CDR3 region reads CAWRGPSGGREDTQYF.